Given below is one T cell receptor (beta chain) in context. The repertoire was sequenced with immunoSEQ multiplex PCR; TCRdb's copy has only in-frame clones and lacks some. The data contain 160,000 or so clones, approximately 84% of them singletons. The source of the sample is a study of blood T cell repertoires in COVID-19. The receptor's source is a human donor with acute COVID-19. The donor label of this sample is uncertain. Sequenced input: PBMCs or T cells enriched from blood (not recorded which).

This chain's CDR3 is CASSSGQGNEKLFF. The CDR3, as DNA: TGCGCCAGCAGCTCGGGACAGGGGAATGAAAAACTGTTTTTT. The chain employs TRBV5-1 and TRBJ1-4; 10 positions match TRBD1. The CDR3 is 14 amino acids. Germline loops: CDR1 SGHRS, CDR2 YFSETQ. After removal of 3 bases from V and 5 bases from J, the junction contained 1 base not matched to a gene.